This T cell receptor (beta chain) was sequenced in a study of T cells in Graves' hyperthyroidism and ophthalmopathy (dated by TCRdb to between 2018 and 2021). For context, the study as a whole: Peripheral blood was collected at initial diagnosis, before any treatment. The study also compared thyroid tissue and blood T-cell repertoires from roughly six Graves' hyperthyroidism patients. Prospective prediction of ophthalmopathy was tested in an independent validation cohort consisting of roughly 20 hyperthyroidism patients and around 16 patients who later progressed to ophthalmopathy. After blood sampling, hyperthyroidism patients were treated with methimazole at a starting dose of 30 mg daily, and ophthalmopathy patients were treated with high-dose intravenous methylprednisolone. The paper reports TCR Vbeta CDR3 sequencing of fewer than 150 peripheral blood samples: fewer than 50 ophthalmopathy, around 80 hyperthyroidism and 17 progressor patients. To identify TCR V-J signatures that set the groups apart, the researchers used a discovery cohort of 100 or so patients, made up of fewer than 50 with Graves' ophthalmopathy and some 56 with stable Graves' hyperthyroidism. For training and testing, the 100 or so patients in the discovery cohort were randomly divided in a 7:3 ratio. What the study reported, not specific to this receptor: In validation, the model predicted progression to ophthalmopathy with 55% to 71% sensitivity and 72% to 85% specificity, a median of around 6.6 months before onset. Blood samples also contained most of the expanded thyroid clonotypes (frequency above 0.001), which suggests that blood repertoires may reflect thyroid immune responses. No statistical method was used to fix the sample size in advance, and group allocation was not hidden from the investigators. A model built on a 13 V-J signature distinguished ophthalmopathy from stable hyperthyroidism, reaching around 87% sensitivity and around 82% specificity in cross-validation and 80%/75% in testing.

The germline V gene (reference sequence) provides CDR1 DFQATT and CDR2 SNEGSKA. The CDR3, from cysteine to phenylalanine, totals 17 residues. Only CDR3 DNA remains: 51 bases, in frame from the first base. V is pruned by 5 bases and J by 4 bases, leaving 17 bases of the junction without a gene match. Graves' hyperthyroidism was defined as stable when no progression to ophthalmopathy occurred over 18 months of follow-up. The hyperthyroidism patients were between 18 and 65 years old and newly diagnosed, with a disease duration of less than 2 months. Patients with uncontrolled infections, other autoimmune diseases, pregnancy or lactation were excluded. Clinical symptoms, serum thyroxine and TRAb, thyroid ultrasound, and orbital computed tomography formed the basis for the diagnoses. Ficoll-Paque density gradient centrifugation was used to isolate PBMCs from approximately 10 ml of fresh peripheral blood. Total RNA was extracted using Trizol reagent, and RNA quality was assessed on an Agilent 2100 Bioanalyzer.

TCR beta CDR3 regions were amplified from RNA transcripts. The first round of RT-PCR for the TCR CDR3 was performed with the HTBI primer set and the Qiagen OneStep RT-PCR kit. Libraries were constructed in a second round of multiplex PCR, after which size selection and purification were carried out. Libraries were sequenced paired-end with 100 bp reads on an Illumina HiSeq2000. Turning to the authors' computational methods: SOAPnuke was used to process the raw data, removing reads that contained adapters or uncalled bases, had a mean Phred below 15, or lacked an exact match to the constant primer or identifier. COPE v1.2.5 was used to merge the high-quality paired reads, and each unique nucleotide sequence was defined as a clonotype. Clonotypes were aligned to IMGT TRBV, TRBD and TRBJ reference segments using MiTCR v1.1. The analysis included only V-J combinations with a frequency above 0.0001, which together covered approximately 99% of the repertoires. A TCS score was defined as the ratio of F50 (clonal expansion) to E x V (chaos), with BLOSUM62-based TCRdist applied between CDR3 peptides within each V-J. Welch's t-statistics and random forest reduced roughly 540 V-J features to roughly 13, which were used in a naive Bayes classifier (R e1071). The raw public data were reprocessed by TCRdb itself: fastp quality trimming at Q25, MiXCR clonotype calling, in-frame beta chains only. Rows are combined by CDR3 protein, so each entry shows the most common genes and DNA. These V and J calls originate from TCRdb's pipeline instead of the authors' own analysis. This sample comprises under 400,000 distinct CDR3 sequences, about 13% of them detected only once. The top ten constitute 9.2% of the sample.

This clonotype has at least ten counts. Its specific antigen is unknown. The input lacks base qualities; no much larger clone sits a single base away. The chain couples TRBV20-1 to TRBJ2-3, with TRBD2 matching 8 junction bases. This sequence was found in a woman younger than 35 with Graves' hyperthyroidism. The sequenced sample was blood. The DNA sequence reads TGCAGTGCTTTTAGCCCCTTGGCGGGAGGACGGGCAGATACGCAGTATTTT. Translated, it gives CSAFSPLAGGRADTQYF.